The next 24 T cell receptor beta chains were all read from a single sample in a study of blood T cell repertoires in COVID-19. Data came from immunoSEQ multiplex PCR; TCRdb stores just in-frame clones and leaves some out. The sample consists of some 190,000 clones, approximately 80% of them appearing once. Input material: peripheral blood. Receptors were obtained from a woman between 35 and 50 years old with COVID-19, enrolled during active disease.

The chain employs TRBV11-2 and TRBJ2-5; perhaps TRBD1 as D (5 bases). V lost 5 bases, J lost 1 base, and 14 bases lay in between. The CDR3 has 15 residues. The V gene's germline CDR1 is SGHAT and CDR2 FQNNGV. DNA of the CDR3: TGTGCCAGCAGCCCCTGGGGCCGTCCCCAAGAGACCCAGTACTTC. Amino acid sequence: CASSPWGRPQETQYF.

This chain links TRBV20-1 with TRBJ1-2; D is undetermined. Germline V lookup: CDR1 DFQATT, CDR2 SNEGSKA (reference sequence). The V end was cut by 3 bases, the J end by 2 bases, with 7 bases between. This CDR3 spans 12 amino acids. The CDR3 bases are TGCAGTGCTAGTAAACAGAACTATGGCTACACCTTC. It codes for CSASKQNYGYTF.

In its sample, this clone was seen a few times. The rearrangement joins TRBV5-6 to TRBJ2-3; a possible D gene is TRBD1 (5 bases). V shed 4 bases and J shed 1 base, with 13 bases lying between them. Germline V CDR1 and CDR2: SGHDT, YYEEEE. The CDR3 is 15 residues long. CDR3 region: CASSLGALGTDTQYF. Written as DNA, the CDR3 is TGTGCCAGCAGCCTAGGGGCTCTTGGCACAGATACGCAGTATTTT.

This rearrangement joins TRBV5-6 to TRBJ2-6, with D tentatively TRBD1 (5 bases). Trimming shortened V by 0 bases and J by 2 bases, and 6 bases separated the two germline ends. Germline lookup yields CDR1 SGHDT and CDR2 YYEEEE. The CDR3 totals 15 residues. CDR3 protein: CASSLEGAGANVLTF. The CDR3 coding sequence is TGTGCCAGCAGCTTGGAAGGGGCTGGGGCCAACGTCCTGACTTTC. Looking up the rest from reference TRBV5-6 and TRBJ2-6 gives the full variable domain: DAGVTQSPTHLIKTRGQQVTLRCSPKSGHDTVSWYQQALGQGPQFIFQYYEEEERQRGNFPDRFSGHQFPNYSSELNVNALLLGDSALYLCASSLEGAGANVLTFGAGSRLTVL.

The genes are TRBV7-8 and TRBJ2-7, with D possibly TRBD2 on 6 matching bases. Germline values: CDR1 SGHVS, CDR2 FQNEAQ. CDR3 length: 14 residues. The ends were cut back, 5 bases at V and 3 bases at J, with 14 bases in the middle. The CDR3 DNA reads TGTGCCAGCAGCCTCCACGGGAGTGTCTACGAGCAGTACTTC. Its translation is CASSLHGSVYEQYF.

The chain couples TRBV7-8 to TRBJ2-1; 13 bases are a match to TRBD2. The CDR3 length is 17 residues. Germline CDR1 reads SGHVS; CDR2 reads FQNEAQ. V dropped 2 bases and J dropped 12; count of bases not matched to a gene: 13. In nucleotides, the CDR3 is TGTGCCAGCAGCTTAACCCTAACGGGACTAGCGGGGTCGGTGCAGTTCTTC. Translated, it gives CASSLTLTGLAGSVQFF.

This clone was recorded only once. The V and J genes are TRBV27 and TRBJ2-7, with a tentative D call TRBD2 (5 bases). The germline gives CDR1 MNHEY, CDR2 SMNVEV (reference sequence). V was pared by 5 bases and J by 7 bases, with 18 bases between. The CDR3 contains 14 residues. The CDR3: CASSLDSTTREQYF. CDR3 in DNA: TGTGCCAGCAGTCTGGACTCCACAACCCGGGAGCAGTACTTC.

The count of this clone is one. The chain uses TRBV10-3 and TRBJ2-7; TRBD2 agrees at 8 bases. The CDR3 runs to 12 residues. V was pared by 10 bases and J by 4 bases, with 6 bases of the junction left unmatched. The germline CDR1 and CDR2 sequences are ENHRY and SYGVKD. The CDR3 nucleotides read TGTGCCACTACCTCGGGGGGGTACGAGCAGTACTTC. Translating gives CATTSGGYEQYF.

This chain connects TRBV11-1 to TRBJ2-7; D uncertain. Germline loops: CDR1 SGHAT, CDR2 FQDESV (reference sequence). Trimming cost V 5 bases and J 4 bases, with 12 bases left between them. CDR3 length: 13 residues. The CDR3 bases are TGTGCCAGCAGCCCCATACAGAGATACGAGCAGTACTTC. Translation gives CASSPIQRYEQYF.

The chain joins TRBV19 to TRBJ2-7, with 15 positions matching TRBD2. Germline values: CDR1 LNHDA, CDR2 SQIVND (reference sequence). CDR3 length equals 15 residues. J lost 5 bases, V lost 7 bases, and 6 bases had no gene match. The chain's CDR3 is CASKPGTSGRNEQYF. CDR3 DNA: TGTGCCAGTAAGCCCGGGACTAGCGGGAGGAACGAGCAGTACTTC.

The chain couples TRBV13 to TRBJ1-2; D is undetermined. The V and J ends lost 6 bases and 14 bases respectively, with 25 bases between them. The CDR3 has 14 residues. The germline V gene has CDR1 PRHDT and CDR2 FYEKMQ (reference sequence). In nucleotides, the CDR3 is TGTGCCAGCAGAAGGAGGATTTATAACTATGGCTGGACCTTC. This codes for CASRRRIYNYGWTF.

The V and J genes are TRBV28 and TRBJ1-4; 8 nucleotides align to TRBD1. After removal of 3 bases from V and 8 bases from J, the junction contained 5 bases not matched to a gene. The CDR3 extends over 14 amino acids. Per germline, CDR1 MDHEN and CDR2 SYDVKM. The CDR3 region is CASSLDRVWEKLFF. In DNA, the CDR3 is TGTGCCAGCAGTTTGGACAGGGTATGGGAAAAACTGTTTTTT.

The chain has TRBV7-9 and TRBJ2-2, with D perhaps TRBD2 (5 bases). Germline CDR1 SEHNR, CDR2 FQNEAQ (reference sequence). Trimming removed 5 bases at V and 6 bases at J, with 13 bases between. CDR3 size: 14 residues. The CDR3 DNA sequence: TGTGCCAGCAGCAACGGACTCCTCCCCGGGGAGCTGTTTTTT. As protein: CASSNGLLPGELFF. The full variable domain, with the rest looked up from reference TRBV7-9 and TRBJ2-2, is DTGVSQNPRHKITKRGQNVTFRCDPISEHNRLYWYRQTLGQGPEFLTYFQNEAQLEKSRLLSDRFSAERPKGSFSTLEIQRTEQGDSAMYLCASSNGLLPGELFFGEGSRLTVL.

The chain is built from TRBV27 and TRBJ2-3; 8 bases fit TRBD1. The CDR3 is 14 residues long. Germline V gene lookup returns CDR1 MNHEY and CDR2 SMNVEV (reference sequence). V lost 5 bases and J lost 2; bases outside the gene matches: 3. The CDR3 nucleotides are TGTGCCAGCAGTGGACAGGGAGTCACAGATACGCAGTATTTT. It is translated as CASSGQGVTDTQYF.

The CDR3 region has the DNA TGTGCCAGCAGCTGGGGACAGGGGCTTGAAGCTTTCTTT. Encoded protein: CASSWGQGLEAFF. V and J are TRBV11-2 and TRBJ1-1, with TRBD1 matching 10 bases. Germline loops: CDR1 SGHAT, CDR2 FQNNGV. This CDR3 region has 13 residues. J was trimmed by 7 bases and V by 4 bases; bases with no gene match: 3.

This rearrangement joins TRBV6-5 to TRBJ2-1, with 7 bases matching TRBD1. Germline V gives CDR1 MNHEY, CDR2 SVGAGI. Trimming at V came to 6 bases and at J to 2 bases, leaving 4 bases not matched to a gene. The CDR3 loop spans 14 amino acids. Here the CDR3 DNA reads TGTGCCAGCAGAGAGGGGGCGACCTACAATGAGCAGTTCTTC. This codes for CASREGATYNEQFF.

This clone occurred once. This rearrangement joins TRBV2 to TRBJ2-7; TRBD1 matches at 7 bases. This CDR3 has 14 residues. V lost 4 bases and J lost 5; bases outside the gene matches: 8. Germline assignment: CDR1 SNHLY and CDR2 FYNNEI. CDR3 DNA: TGTGCCAGCAGTGCCAGACAGGGCATGGACGAGCAGTACTTC. This translates into CASSARQGMDEQYF.

This clone has more than one count but fewer than ten. The chain couples TRBV6-5 to TRBJ1-5, with 11 bases fitting TRBD1. The trim removed 6 bases at V and 10 bases at J, leaving 8 bases unmatched. The germline CDR1 and CDR2 sequences are MNHEY and SVGAGI. The CDR3 is 14 amino acids. CDR3: CASSEGTGGIPQHF. The CDR3 DNA reads TGTGCCAGCAGCGAGGGGACAGGGGGGATCCCCCAGCATTTT.

V usage is TRBV6-2 or TRBV6-3 and J usage is TRBJ2-1; TRBD2 matches 8 bases. J gave up 8 bases and V 6 bases, and 15 bases lay outside the gene matches. Germline CDR1 reads MNHEY; CDR2 reads SVGEGT. This CDR3 has 16 amino acids. The CDR3 nucleotides read TGTGCCAGCAGCCGCCCCAGCGGGAGCGTTAGGGATGAGCAGTTCTTC. Translation: CASSRPSGSVRDEQFF.

Here the CDR3 reads CASSPHRDTGELFF. CDR3 in DNA: TGTGCCAGCAGCCCCCACAGGGACACCGGGGAGCTGTTTTTT. V is TRBV5-4 and J is TRBJ2-2; D possibly corresponds to TRBD1 (6 bases). The length of the CDR3 is 14 residues. The germline V and J ends were trimmed by 4 bases and 3 bases, with 10 bases remaining between them. CDR1 and CDR2 from the germline V gene are SGHNT and YYREEE (reference sequence).

This clone is a singleton in its sample. The genes are TRBV9 and TRBJ2-3; no reliable D call. Between the trimmed V and J ends, which lost 0 bases and 4 bases, there was a span of 9 bases. This CDR3 comprises 14 residues. CDR1 SGDLS and CDR2 YYNGEE come from the germline V gene. The DNA for the CDR3 is TGTGCCAGCAGCGTAGTTAGCTCCGCAGATACGCAGTATTTT. It encodes CASSVVSSADTQYF.

This chain connects TRBV9 to TRBJ2-7; 7 bases fit TRBD1. Germline CDR1 reads SGDLS; CDR2 reads YYNGEE. The junction had 6 bases not matched to a gene; V was cut back by 4 bases and J by 2 bases. The CDR3 is made up of 14 amino acids. CDR3 in amino acids: CASSPGDRTYEQYF. The CDR3 DNA is TGTGCCAGCAGCCCAGGGGACAGAACCTACGAGCAGTACTTC.

The CDR3 spells CASSSWAEKLFF. The CDR3 coding sequence is TGTGCCAGTAGTAGCTGGGCGGAAAAACTGTTTTTT. The chain has TRBV19 and TRBJ1-4; D is unclear. V lost 4 bases and J lost 8, with 8 bases in between. Per germline, CDR1 LNHDA and CDR2 SQIVND (reference sequence). The CDR3 is made up of 12 amino acids. Full variable domain (outside the CDR3, taken from reference TRBV19 and TRBJ1-4): DGGITQSPKYLFRKEGQNVTLSCEQNLNHDAMYWYRQDPGQGLRLIYYSQIVNDFQKGDIAEGYSVSREKKESFPLTVTSAQKNPTAFYLCASSSWAEKLFFGSGTQLSVL.

The rearrangement joins TRBV30 to TRBJ1-1, with 8 positions matching TRBD1. CDR1 is GTSNPN, CDR2 SVGIG, per germline (reference sequence). The CDR3 runs to 10 residues. V dropped 7 bases and J dropped 11; count of bases not matched to a gene: 6. CDR3 DNA sequence: TGTGCCTTTCGACAGGGGTTTGCTTTCTTT. The encoded protein is CAFRQGFAFF.